The present entry profiles one T cell receptor (beta chain) with its context. Antigen: not known. V lost 0 bases and J lost 3, with 14 bases in between. The CDR3 has 15 residues. Germline loops: CDR1 GTSNPN, CDR2 SVGIG (reference sequence). Use of 60 Vbeta and 13 Jbeta primers characterized the PCR. TCRdb's copy holds only in-frame clones and misses some; the assay was immunoSEQ multiplex PCR. The sample carries approximately 160,000 clones, around four fifths recorded once. This sample was taken from a study of cytomegalovirus exposure and HLA in healthy donors. About the research overall: In an earlier analysis, approximately 120 million unique TCR beta sequences were found from about 190 million T cells.

Study conclusions and caveats: Compared with the roughly 700-donor mean, an Asian-associated ancestry cluster reportedly had fewer N-insertions, according to a later analysis.

This TCR was recovered from a woman in her fifties or sixties in good health and CMV-seropositive. V gene TRBV30 combines with J gene TRBJ1-1, with a tentative D call TRBD1 (6 bases). The sequencing sample was made of PBMCs. CDR3 loop: CAWSVRRGSDTEAFF. The CDR3 coding sequence is TGTGCCTGGAGTGTACGCAGGGGCAGCGACACTGAAGCTTTCTTT.